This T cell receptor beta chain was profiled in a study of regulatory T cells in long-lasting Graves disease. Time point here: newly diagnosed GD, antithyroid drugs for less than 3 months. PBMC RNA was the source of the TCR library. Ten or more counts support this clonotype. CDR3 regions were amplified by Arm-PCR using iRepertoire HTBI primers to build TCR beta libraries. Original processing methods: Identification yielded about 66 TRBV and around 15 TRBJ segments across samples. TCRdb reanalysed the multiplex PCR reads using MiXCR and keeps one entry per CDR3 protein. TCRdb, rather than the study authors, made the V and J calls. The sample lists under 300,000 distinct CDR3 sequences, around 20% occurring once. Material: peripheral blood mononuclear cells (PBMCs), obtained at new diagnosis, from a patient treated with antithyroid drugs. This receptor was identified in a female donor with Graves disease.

The DNA for the CDR3 is TGTGCCAGCAGCTTGGCCGGGCTGATCTACAATGAGCAGTTCTTC. This codes for CASSLAGLIYNEQFF. The chain links TRBV5-6 to TRBJ2-1; D ambiguous. Between the trimmed V and J ends, which lost 0 bases and 3 bases, there was a span of 10 bases. The germline V gene has CDR1 SGHDT and CDR2 YYEEEE. The CDR3 is made up of 15 amino acids.